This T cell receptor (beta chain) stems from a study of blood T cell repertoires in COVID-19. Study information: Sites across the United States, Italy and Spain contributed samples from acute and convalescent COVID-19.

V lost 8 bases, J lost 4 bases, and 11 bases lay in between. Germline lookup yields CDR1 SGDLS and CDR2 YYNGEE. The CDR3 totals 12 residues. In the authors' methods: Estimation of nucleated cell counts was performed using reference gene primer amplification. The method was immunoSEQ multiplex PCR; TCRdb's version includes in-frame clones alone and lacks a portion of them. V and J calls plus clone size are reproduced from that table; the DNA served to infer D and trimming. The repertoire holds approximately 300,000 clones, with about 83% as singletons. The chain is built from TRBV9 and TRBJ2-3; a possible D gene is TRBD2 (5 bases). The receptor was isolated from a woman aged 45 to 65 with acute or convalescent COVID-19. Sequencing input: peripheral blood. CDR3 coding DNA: TGTGCCAGTTCGCGGAGGTCAGATACGCAGTATTTT. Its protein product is CASSRRSDTQYF. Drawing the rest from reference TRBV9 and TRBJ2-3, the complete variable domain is DSGVTQTPKHLITATGQRVTLRCSPRSGDLSVYWYQQSLDQGLQFLIQYYNGEERAKGNILERFSAQQFPDLHSELNLSSLELGDSALYFCASSRRSDTQYFGPGTRLTVL.